This is a list of T cell receptor beta chains from one sample in a study of tumor-infiltrating lymphocytes in oesophageal squamous cell carcinoma. TCRdb ran MiXCR on the PCR reads and lists one entry per CDR3 protein. Here the sample spans fewer than 18,000 distinct CDR3 sequences, roughly 50% being singletons. Material for sequencing was esophageal tumor tissue. Receptor source: a male donor with esophageal squamous cell carcinoma. Each CDR3 is given with its conserved first and last residue. A D gene is named only where the DNA matches it firmly. Rows may omit the clone size; those that give it use once, few, many or a size class.

v_call: TRBV18; clone_size: NA; d_call: NA; j_call: TRBJ1-4; cdr3_aa: CASSPLGQTNEKLFF; cdr3_nt: TGTGCCAGCTCACCACTAGGACAGACTAATGAAAAACTGTTTTTT
v_call: TRBV12-3/TRBV12-4; clone_size: few; d_call: NA; j_call: TRBJ2-3; cdr3_aa: CASSPLGVPSTDTQYF; cdr3_nt: TGTGCCAGCAGTCCTTTAGGGGTCCCTAGCACAGATACGCAGTATTTT
v_call: TRBV7-3; clone_size: NA; d_call: TRBD1; j_call: TRBJ2-1; cdr3_aa: CASSETGGSYNEQFF; cdr3_nt: TGTGCCAGCAGCGAAACAGGGGGCTCCTACAATGAGCAGTTCTTC
v_call: TRBV7-2; clone_size: few; d_call: TRBD1; j_call: TRBJ2-3; cdr3_aa: CASSFDRGDTQYF; cdr3_nt: TGTGCCAGCAGCTTCGACAGGGGAGATACGCAGTATTTT
v_call: TRBV10-2; clone_size: NA; d_call: NA; j_call: TRBJ2-1; cdr3_aa: CASSRVSHNEQFF; cdr3_nt: TGCGCCAGCAGTCGGGTCAGCCACAATGAGCAGTTCTTC
v_call: TRBV12-3/TRBV12-4; clone_size: NA; d_call: NA; j_call: TRBJ2-5; cdr3_aa: CASSLPETQETQYF; cdr3_nt: TGTGCCAGCAGTTTGCCAGAGACCCAAGAGACCCAGTACTTC
v_call: TRBV12-3/TRBV12-4; clone_size: few; d_call: NA; j_call: TRBJ2-1; cdr3_aa: CASSRNSGRYNEQFF; cdr3_nt: TGTGCCAGCAGTCGAAATTCGGGACGTTACAATGAGCAGTTCTTC
v_call: TRBV3-1; clone_size: many; d_call: TRBD1; j_call: TRBJ1-2; cdr3_aa: CASSRGTGGYYGYTF; cdr3_nt: TGTGCCAGCAGCCGGGGAACAGGGGGCTACTATGGCTACACCTTC
v_call: TRBV12-3/TRBV12-4; clone_size: NA; d_call: NA; j_call: TRBJ2-3; cdr3_aa: CASSPPSVLGRGNTGELYF; cdr3_nt: TGTGCCAGCAGTCCCCCTTCGGTATTGGGGCGCGGGAACACCGGGGAGCTGTATTTT
v_call: TRBV27; clone_size: few; d_call: NA; j_call: TRBJ2-3; cdr3_aa: CASSLRRSTDTQYF; cdr3_nt: TGTGCCAGCAGTTTACGGCGGAGCACAGATACGCAGTATTTT
v_call: TRBV10-3; clone_size: medium-sized; d_call: TRBD1; j_call: TRBJ1-4; cdr3_aa: CAISYTGGDEKLFF; cdr3_nt: TGTGCCATCAGCTATACAGGGGGAGATGAAAAACTGTTTTTT
v_call: TRBV11-2; clone_size: NA; d_call: NA; j_call: TRBJ2-1; cdr3_aa: CASSLQGGLGYEQFF; cdr3_nt: TGTGCCAGCAGCCTACAAGGGGGTCTCGGGTATGAGCAGTTCTTC
v_call: TRBV7-3; clone_size: NA; d_call: NA; j_call: TRBJ2-6; cdr3_aa: CASSLSVRGGSGANVLTF; cdr3_nt: TGTGCCAGCAGCTTAAGTGTCAGGGGGGGCTCTGGGGCCAACGTCCTGACTTTC
v_call: TRBV4-2; clone_size: many; d_call: NA; j_call: TRBJ2-7; cdr3_aa: CASSQDLKGQYF; cdr3_nt: TGTGCCAGCAGCCAAGATTTGAAGGGTCAGTACTTC
v_call: TRBV7-2; clone_size: NA; d_call: NA; j_call: TRBJ2-7; cdr3_aa: CASKSTNTRGNEQYF; cdr3_nt: TGTGCCAGCAAAAGCACAAATACCAGGGGCAATGAGCAGTACTTC
v_call: TRBV10-3; clone_size: many; d_call: NA; j_call: TRBJ2-5; cdr3_aa: CAISEAAETQYF; cdr3_nt: TGTGCCATCAGTGAGGCAGCTGAGACCCAGTACTTC
v_call: TRBV6-6; clone_size: once; d_call: TRBD1; j_call: TRBJ2-7; cdr3_aa: CASSPLTGGTSYEQYF; cdr3_nt: TGTGCCAGCAGTCCTTTGACAGGGGGGACCTCCTACGAGCAGTACTTC
v_call: TRBV7-2; clone_size: NA; d_call: NA; j_call: TRBJ2-3; cdr3_aa: CASSPPGAQLDTQYF; cdr3_nt: TGTGCCAGCAGCCCCCCAGGGGCGCAATTGGATACGCAGTATTTT
v_call: TRBV12-3/TRBV12-4; clone_size: NA; d_call: NA; j_call: TRBJ2-2; cdr3_aa: CASSRADLDGELFF; cdr3_nt: TGTGCCAGCAGCAGGGCAGACTTAGACGGGGAGCTGTTTTTT
v_call: TRBV27; clone_size: NA; d_call: TRBD1; j_call: TRBJ1-2; cdr3_aa: CASRDRGRSGYTF; cdr3_nt: TGTGCCAGCAGGGACAGGGGGCGGAGTGGCTACACCTTC
v_call: TRBV7-3; clone_size: NA; d_call: TRBD2; j_call: TRBJ2-5; cdr3_aa: CASSLNAGVSETQYF; cdr3_nt: TGTGCCAGCAGCTTAAATGCGGGAGTGAGTGAGACCCAGTACTTC
v_call: TRBV27; clone_size: NA; d_call: NA; j_call: TRBJ2-1; cdr3_aa: CASSLRASRSYNEQFF; cdr3_nt: TGTGCCAGCAGTTTACGGGCCTCGCGCTCCTACAATGAGCAGTTCTTC
v_call: TRBV9; clone_size: NA; d_call: TRBD2; j_call: TRBJ2-1; cdr3_aa: CASSVGTGTSGSHEQFF; cdr3_nt: TGTGCCAGCAGCGTGGGGACGGGGACTAGCGGGAGCCATGAGCAGTTCTTC
v_call: TRBV7-2; clone_size: NA; d_call: TRBD2; j_call: TRBJ2-7; cdr3_aa: CASSPGTSFNEQYF; cdr3_nt: TGTGCCAGCAGCCCGGGGACTAGCTTCAACGAGCAGTACTTC
v_call: TRBV11-3; clone_size: NA; d_call: TRBD2; j_call: TRBJ2-1; cdr3_aa: CASSPGLAGGNEQFF; cdr3_nt: TGTGCCAGCAGCCCGGGACTAGCGGGAGGGAATGAGCAGTTCTTC
v_call: TRBV7-4; clone_size: NA; d_call: NA; j_call: TRBJ1-2; cdr3_aa: CASSLSYGYTF; cdr3_nt: TGTGCCAGCAGCTTATCATATGGCTACACCTTC
v_call: TRBV7-2; clone_size: NA; d_call: TRBD2; j_call: TRBJ2-1; cdr3_aa: CASSLNPIFTGGPNEQFF; cdr3_nt: TGTGCCAGCAGCTTAAATCCCATTTTTACGGGAGGGCCCAATGAGCAGTTCTTC
v_call: TRBV7-8; clone_size: NA; d_call: TRBD2; j_call: TRBJ2-7; cdr3_aa: CASSLELAGDYEQYF; cdr3_nt: TGTGCCAGCAGCTTAGAACTAGCGGGGGACTACGAGCAGTACTTC
v_call: TRBV7-2; clone_size: NA; d_call: NA; j_call: TRBJ2-1; cdr3_aa: CASNVLAGEQFF; cdr3_nt: TGTGCCAGCAACGTACTAGCTGGCGAGCAGTTCTTC
v_call: TRBV7-3; clone_size: NA; d_call: NA; j_call: TRBJ2-3; cdr3_aa: CASSRGPGTDTQYF; cdr3_nt: TGTGCCAGCAGCCGAGGGCCAGGCACAGATACGCAGTATTTT
v_call: TRBV28; clone_size: NA; d_call: NA; j_call: TRBJ2-7; cdr3_aa: CASSLYGVSSYEQYF; cdr3_nt: TGTGCCAGCAGTTTATACGGAGTTAGCTCCTACGAGCAGTACTTC
v_call: TRBV7-6; clone_size: few; d_call: NA; j_call: TRBJ2-3; cdr3_aa: CASSFGAQGADTQYF; cdr3_nt: TGTGCCAGCAGCTTTGGAGCCCAGGGCGCAGATACGCAGTATTTT
v_call: TRBV11-2; clone_size: many; d_call: TRBD1; j_call: TRBJ2-1; cdr3_aa: CASSRRGRNEQFF; cdr3_nt: TGTGCCAGCAGCCGCAGGGGGCGGAATGAGCAGTTCTTC
v_call: TRBV7-6; clone_size: few; d_call: NA; j_call: TRBJ2-5; cdr3_aa: CASSLDRTDYSATQYF; cdr3_nt: TGTGCCAGCAGCTTAGATAGGACGGATTACTCGGCGACCCAGTACTTC
v_call: TRBV19; clone_size: NA; d_call: NA; j_call: TRBJ2-5; cdr3_aa: CASSIANRYNEQYF; cdr3_nt: TGTGCCAGTAGTATCGCCAACAGGTACAATGAGCAGTACTTC
v_call: TRBV28; clone_size: NA; d_call: TRBD1; j_call: TRBJ1-5; cdr3_aa: CASSLAGRGPDQPQHF; cdr3_nt: TGTGCCAGCAGTTTAGCGGGCAGGGGGCCAGATCAGCCCCAGCATTTT
v_call: TRBV10-2; clone_size: few; d_call: NA; j_call: TRBJ1-2; cdr3_aa: CASSESTGHYGYTF; cdr3_nt: TGCGCCAGCAGTGAGTCGACGGGTCACTATGGCTACACCTTC
v_call: TRBV28; clone_size: few; d_call: TRBD2; j_call: TRBJ2-3; cdr3_aa: CASSFLAGTDTQYF; cdr3_nt: TGTGCCAGCAGTTTCCTAGCGGGAACAGATACGCAGTATTTT
v_call: TRBV7-8; clone_size: once; d_call: NA; j_call: TRBJ1-1; cdr3_aa: CASSPQGRTEAFF; cdr3_nt: TGTGCCAGCAGCCCCCAGGGGAGGACTGAAGCTTTCTTT
v_call: TRBV7-2; clone_size: NA; d_call: TRBD2; j_call: TRBJ2-5; cdr3_aa: CASSLGLAAQETQYF; cdr3_nt: TGTGCCAGCAGCCTCGGACTAGCGGCACAAGAGACCCAGTACTTC
v_call: TRBV7-8; clone_size: NA; d_call: NA; j_call: TRBJ2-5; cdr3_aa: CASSSSGTPETQYF; cdr3_nt: TGTGCCAGCAGCTCATCGGGCACCCCGGAGACCCAGTACTTC
v_call: TRBV11-2; clone_size: NA; d_call: NA; j_call: TRBJ2-1; cdr3_aa: CASRITGSSYNEQFF; cdr3_nt: TGTGCCAGCAGAATAACAGGTTCCTCCTACAATGAGCAGTTCTTC